This passage covers 23 T cell receptor beta chains from one sample sequenced in a study of cytomegalovirus exposure and HLA in healthy donors. Produced via immunoSEQ multiplex PCR; TCRdb's table is partial and in-frame only. The sample lists about 73,000 clones; around 96% were seen once. Sequenced input: PBMCs. The receptor source for this set is a man younger than 35 in good health and CMV-seronegative.

The chain employs TRBV30 and TRBJ2-2, with 8 positions matching TRBD2. Germline V gives CDR1 GTSNPN, CDR2 SVGIG (reference sequence). Trimming at V came to 3 bases and at J to 5 bases, leaving 5 bases not matched to a gene. The CDR3 is 14 amino acids. The CDR3 loop is CAWSHLAGTGELFF. As DNA, the CDR3 is TGTGCCTGGAGCCATTTAGCGGGGACCGGGGAGCTGTTTTTT.

V gene TRBV28 combines with J gene TRBJ1-4, with D tentatively TRBD1 (5 bases). Germline lookup yields CDR1 MDHEN and CDR2 SYDVKM. The CDR3 sequence is 14 residues long. V was pared by 7 bases and J by 4 bases, with 13 bases between. CDR3 sequence: CASTPDRVNEKLFF. DNA for the CDR3: TGTGCCAGCACTCCTGACAGAGTTAATGAAAAACTGTTTTTT.

The chain couples TRBV7-9 to TRBJ1-3; tentative D call: TRBD1 (5 bases). This CDR3 has 13 residues. Trimming removed 2 bases at V and 4 bases at J, with 6 bases between. Per germline, CDR1 SEHNR and CDR2 FQNEAQ (reference sequence). DNA of the CDR3: TGTGCCAGCAGCTTACGGGGGGGAAACACCATATATTTT. It is translated as CASSLRGGNTIYF.

The V gene is TRBV30, the J gene TRBJ1-2; 9 nucleotides agree with TRBD1. Germline trimming cut 8 bases from V and 8 bases from J; bases unmatched to any gene: 12. The CDR3 extends over 13 amino acids. From germline, CDR1 is GTSNPN and CDR2 SVGIG (reference sequence). For the CDR3, the DNA is TGTGCCCTAACGGGGGACAGGGAGGAAGGCTACACCTTC. Protein sequence: CALTGDREEGYTF.

This clone was counted only a few times. The chain employs TRBV4-3 and TRBJ1-1, with unresolved D. V lost 0 bases, J lost 4 bases, and 9 bases lay in between. CDR1 and CDR2 (germline): LGHNA, YSLEER. This CDR3 has 14 amino acids. CDR3 sequence reads: CASSQEGGSTEAFF. In DNA form, the CDR3 reads TGCGCCAGCAGCCAAGAGGGAGGGAGCACTGAAGCTTTCTTT.

CDR3 nucleotide sequence: TGTGCCAGCAGCTTAGCGGCCAGTACTGGAAACACCATATATTTT. This encodes CASSLAASTGNTIYF. V is TRBV7-2 and J is TRBJ1-3, with D uncertain. V was clipped by 0 bases and J by 2 bases, with 8 bases between them. This CDR3 contains 15 residues. Germline CDR1 is SGHTA and CDR2 is FQGNSA.

The chain carries TRBV5-4 and TRBJ2-2; TRBD2 might be the D (6 bases). This CDR3 region has 12 residues. Germline-derived CDR1 and CDR2 are SGHNT and YYREEE (reference sequence). V lost 7 bases and J 4 bases, leaving 8 bases between the germline ends. CDR3 DNA: TGTGCCAGCGCCGGGAGCACCGGGGAGCTGTTTTTT. Translated: CASAGSTGELFF.

This clone has just one count. The rearrangement uses TRBV11-2 and TRBJ1-2; 7 bases line up with TRBD1. CDR1 is SGHAT, CDR2 FQNNGV, per germline. V lost 1 base to trimming and J lost 5 bases; unmatched junction nucleotides: 7. This CDR3 spans 15 amino acids. In DNA, the CDR3 is TGTGCCAGCAGCTTAGCCCTAGGGACAGCATATGGCTACACCTTC. Protein: CASSLALGTAYGYTF.

The J gene is TRBJ2-1, the V gene TRBV10-3, with 10 nucleotides matching TRBD2. Germline V gene data show CDR1 as ENHRY and CDR2 as SYGVKD. Unmatched junction bases numbered 0, after V lost 0 bases and J lost 4 bases. The CDR3 extends over 15 amino acids. As DNA, the CDR3 is TGTGCCATCAGTGAGTCTAGCGGGGGGTACAATGAGCAGTTCTTC. Its translation: CAISESSGGYNEQFF.

The chain links TRBV11-3 to TRBJ2-1; no clear D. CDR1 and CDR2 (germline): SGHNT, YENEEA. This CDR3 comprises 13 residues. V lost 3 bases, J lost 9 bases, and 12 bases lay in between. CDR3 amino acids: CASSFVTGLEQFF. The CDR3 DNA follows: TGTGCCAGCAGCTTCGTTACTGGGCTTGAGCAGTTCTTC.

The chain joins TRBV27 to TRBJ1-4; D uncertain. Trimming took 7 bases from V and 7 from J, leaving 10 bases between them. CDR1 and CDR2 from the germline V gene are MNHEY and SMNVEV (reference sequence). The CDR3 runs 12 residues. The CDR3 loop reads CASTSHGEKLFF. As DNA, the CDR3 is TGTGCCAGCACTTCCCACGGTGAAAAACTGTTTTTT.

V is TRBV7-3 and J is TRBJ2-3; 12 nucleotides match TRBD2. The trim removed 5 bases at V and 4 bases at J, leaving 7 bases unmatched. CDR1 and CDR2 (germline): SGHTA, FQGTGA. The CDR3 has 16 amino acids. CDR3 in DNA: TGTGCCAGCAGCCTGATGTCTAGCGGGGGGGCAGATACGCAGTATTTT. As protein: CASSLMSSGGADTQYF. Drawing the rest from reference TRBV7-3 and TRBJ2-3, the complete variable domain is GAGVSQTPSNKVTEKGKYVELRCDPISGHTALYWYRQSLGQGPEFLIYFQGTGAADDSGLPNDRFFAVRPEGSVSTLKIQRTERGDSAVYLCASSLMSSGGADTQYFGPGTRLTVL.

This clone was detected only once. The chain employs TRBV6-4 and TRBJ1-2; TRBD1 agrees at 9 bases. This CDR3 has 15 residues. Germline CDR1 reads MRHNA; CDR2 reads SNTAGT. J was trimmed by 5 bases and V by 3 bases; bases with no gene match: 7. The CDR3 DNA sequence: TGTGCCAGCAGTGAAACCGGGACAGGGTCTTATGGCTACACCTTC. Its translation: CASSETGTGSYGYTF.

By sample share, this clone is medium-sized (0.01 to 0.1%). The gene calls are TRBV2 and TRBJ2-7; the D gene is possibly TRBD2 (6 bases). This CDR3 is built from 16 residues. Trimming cost V 6 bases and J 2 bases, with 20 bases left between them. Germline V lookup: CDR1 SNHLY, CDR2 FYNNEI. CDR3 DNA sequence: TGTGCCAGCAGACCCACCGGAGGGAGTGAAACCTACGAGCAGTACTTC. The encoded protein is CASRPTGGSETYEQYF.

A single count supports this clone. CDR3 amino acids: CASRYSGEAFF. The CDR3, as DNA: TGTGCCAGCAGGTATAGCGGTGAAGCTTTCTTT. The chain is built from TRBV2 and TRBJ1-1; no clear D gene. The CDR3 is 11 residues long. V dropped 6 bases and J dropped 7 bases, with 9 bases sitting between them. Germline values: CDR1 SNHLY, CDR2 FYNNEI.

This rearrangement joins TRBV21-1 to TRBJ2-7; the table's D call TRBD2 went unverified against the DNA. TRBV21-1 is given as a pseudogene. This CDR3 is built from 19 residues. CDR3 DNA sequence: TGTGCCAGCAGCGCGTGTTCTGGAGGCGGGGGGCTGGGGTCCTACGAGCAGTACTTC. Translated, it gives CASSACSGGGGLGSYEQYF.

The chain joins TRBV27 to TRBJ1-3; D gene ambiguous. The CDR3 contains 15 residues. The germline V and J ends were trimmed by 3 bases and 3 bases, with 12 bases remaining between them. Germline CDR1 is MNHEY and CDR2 is SMNVEV (reference sequence). The CDR3 loop reads CASSFNPSLGNTIYF. The CDR3 DNA is TGTGCCAGCAGTTTCAACCCAAGCCTTGGAAACACCATATATTTT.

The chain couples TRBV7-9 to TRBJ1-3; D unresolved. The CDR3 sequence is 15 residues long. Trimming left V 5 bases short and J 1 base short, with 12 bases between. CDR1 and CDR2 from the germline V gene are SEHNR and FQNEAQ (reference sequence). Here the CDR3 reads CASSPREPSGNTIYF. The CDR3 region has the DNA TGTGCCAGCAGCCCCCGGGAGCCTTCTGGAAACACCATATATTTT.

CDR3 in amino acids: CASSLDQRRLAETQYF. CDR3 DNA sequence: TGTGCCAGCAGCTTAGACCAGCGGCGCTTGGCTGAGACCCAGTACTTC. J is TRBJ2-5 and V is TRBV7-9; perhaps TRBD2 as D (5 bases). The germline gives CDR1 SEHNR, CDR2 FQNEAQ (reference sequence). The ends were cut back, 1 base at V and 5 bases at J, with 17 bases in the middle. CDR3 length: 16 residues.

The rearrangement links TRBV2 to TRBJ2-3, with a possible D match to TRBD2 (5 bases). This CDR3 comprises 13 residues. The germline gives CDR1 SNHLY, CDR2 FYNNEI. Trimming left V 7 bases short and J 6 bases short, with 14 bases between. The CDR3 here is CASIPGNGDTQYF. The CDR3 bases are TGTGCCAGCATCCCGGGGAATGGGGATACGCAGTATTTT.

The chain combines TRBV9 with TRBJ1-3; D possibly corresponds to TRBD1 (6 bases). In germline, CDR1 is SGDLS, CDR2 YYNGEE. The length of the CDR3 is 15 residues. The V gene lost 0 bases and the J gene lost 5 bases, with 12 bases spanning the gap. CDR3 sequence (DNA): TGTGCCAGCAGCGTAGGGCAGGGGATTCGAAACACCATATATTTT. Protein sequence: CASSVGQGIRNTIYF. Looking up the rest from reference TRBV9 and TRBJ1-3 gives the full variable domain: DSGVTQTPKHLITATGQRVTLRCSPRSGDLSVYWYQQSLDQGLQFLIQYYNGEERAKGNILERFSAQQFPDLHSELNLSSLELGDSALYFCASSVGQGIRNTIYFGEGSWLTVV.

The rearrangement joins TRBV5-6 to TRBJ2-1; D gene ambiguous. The CDR3 totals 15 residues. CDR1 and CDR2 from the germline V gene are SGHDT and YYEEEE. Deletions cut 3 bases from V and 0 bases from J, with 10 bases between. The CDR3 loop is CASSSPASSYNEQFF. The CDR3 nucleotides are TGTGCCAGCAGCTCCCCAGCGAGCTCCTACAATGAGCAGTTCTTC.

This clone was counted a few times. The chain joins TRBV27 to TRBJ2-7, with D uncertain. The CDR3 contains 12 residues. CDR1 and CDR2 from the germline V gene are MNHEY and SMNVEV (reference sequence). V shed 6 bases and J shed 5 bases, with 11 bases lying between them. The CDR3 reads CASRSAIHEQYF. The CDR3 DNA follows: TGTGCCAGCAGGTCCGCTATCCACGAGCAGTACTTC.